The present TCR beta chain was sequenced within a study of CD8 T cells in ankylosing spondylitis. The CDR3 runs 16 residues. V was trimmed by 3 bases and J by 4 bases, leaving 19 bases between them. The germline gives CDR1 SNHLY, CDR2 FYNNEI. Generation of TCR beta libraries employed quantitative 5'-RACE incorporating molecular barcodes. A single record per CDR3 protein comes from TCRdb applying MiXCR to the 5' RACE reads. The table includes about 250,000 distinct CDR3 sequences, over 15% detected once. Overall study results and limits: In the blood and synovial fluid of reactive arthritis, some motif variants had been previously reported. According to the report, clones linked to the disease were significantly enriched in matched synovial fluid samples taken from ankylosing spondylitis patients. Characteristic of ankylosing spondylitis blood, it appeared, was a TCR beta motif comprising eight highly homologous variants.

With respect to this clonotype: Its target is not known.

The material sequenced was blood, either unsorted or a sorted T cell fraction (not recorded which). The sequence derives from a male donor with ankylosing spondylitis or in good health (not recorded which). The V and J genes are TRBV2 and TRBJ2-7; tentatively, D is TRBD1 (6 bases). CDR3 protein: CASSEGRGTPGYEQYF. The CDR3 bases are TGTGCCAGCAGTGAGGGTAGGGGGACCCCTGGGTACGAGCAGTACTTC.